A single sample gave rise to the 23 T cell receptor beta chains below, sequenced in a study of molecular identifiers for immune sequencing clone quantification. Each CDR3 protein gets one entry after TCRdb re-called the PCR reads with MiXCR. The top ten hold about 0.81% of the sample, which has 350,000 or so distinct CDR3 sequences, over 20% seen once. The sequencing input was naive CD8+ T cells from blood, with Jurkat cell RNA spiked in. The sample's subset: FACS-sorted CD8+CD4-CCR7+CD45RA+ naive T cells. The receptors stem from a human donor in good health. Some libraries in this study had Jurkat cell RNA spiked in.

This clonotype occurred many times. The chain is built from TRBV28 and TRBJ1-4, with D possibly being TRBD1 (6 bases). The V gene lost 6 bases and the J gene lost 3 bases, with 20 bases spanning the gap. Germline CDR1 reads MDHEN; CDR2 reads SYDVKM. CDR3 length equals 17 residues. The DNA of the CDR3 is TGTGCCAGCAGCAAAGGATCATTGACAGGTCCTAATGAAAAACTGTTTTTT. It translates to CASSKGSLTGPNEKLFF.

V is TRBV11-3 and J is TRBJ2-7; D gene unclear. Between the trimmed V and J ends, which lost 0 bases and 0 bases, there was a span of 9 bases. The CDR3 has 15 amino acids. Germline-derived CDR1 and CDR2 are SGHNT and YENEEA. CDR3 DNA sequence: TGTGCCAGCAGCTTAGATTCAGGCAGCTCCTACGAGCAGTACTTC. This encodes CASSLDSGSSYEQYF.

This clonotype was observed at least ten times. The CDR3 region is CASSFGPSPLDTEAFF. CDR3 coding DNA: TGTGCCAGCAGTTTTGGCCCGTCACCGTTAGACACTGAAGCTTTCTTT. This chain links TRBV6-6 with TRBJ1-1; no clear D. The V and J ends lost 4 bases and 3 bases respectively, with 18 bases between them. The V gene's germline CDR1 is MNHNY and CDR2 SVGAGI (reference sequence). This CDR3 comprises 16 residues.

Notes on this clonotype: With a much larger clone just one base away, this may be a read error. The chain employs TRBV29-1 and TRBJ2-7, with D perhaps matching TRBD1 (7 bases). Germline assignment: CDR1 SQVTM and CDR2 ANQGSEA. Trimming shortened V by 7 bases and J by 9 bases, and 22 bases separated the two germline ends. The CDR3 has 13 amino acids. For the CDR3, the DNA is TGCAGCGGGGGGACTGCCGAAGGGGGCGGGCAGTACTTC. The encoded protein is CSGGTAEGGGQYF.

This clonotype has more than one count but fewer than ten. The gene calls are TRBV13 and TRBJ1-1, with D unresolved. The CDR3 spans 14 residues. V lost 4 bases and J lost 4, with 13 bases in between. Germline V gene lookup returns CDR1 PRHDT and CDR2 FYEKMQ (reference sequence). CDR3 in DNA: TGTGCCAGCAGCTCCGGGCCCCTTGGCACTGAAGCTTTCTTT. Its protein is CASSSGPLGTEAFF.

This clonotype was recorded a few times. The gene calls are TRBV4-1 and TRBJ1-5; TRBD1 aligns across 9 bases. The J segment lost 2 bases and the V segment lost 4 bases, leaving 9 bases of the junction unmatched. CDR3 size: 17 residues. Germline V gene sequence: CDR1 MGHRA, CDR2 YSYEKL. The CDR3 region is CASSPRTGDLGNQPQHF. CDR3 sequence (DNA): TGCGCCAGCAGCCCCCGGACAGGGGATCTGGGCAATCAGCCCCAGCATTTT.

This clonotype was recorded many times. J is TRBJ1-4 and V is TRBV7-9; the D is unclear. Per germline, CDR1 SEHNR and CDR2 FQNEAQ (reference sequence). Trimming left V 1 base short and J 4 bases short, with 13 bases between. The CDR3 runs to 16 residues. As DNA, the CDR3 is TGTGCCAGCAGCTTAGGTCAACAAGAGAATAATGAAAAACTGTTTTTT. It is translated as CASSLGQQENNEKLFF.

This clonotype was recorded many times. V usage is TRBV7-9 and J usage is TRBJ2-3; D ambiguous. Germline V gives CDR1 SEHNR, CDR2 FQNEAQ (reference sequence). V shed 0 bases and J shed 5 bases, with 3 bases lying between them. The CDR3 runs to 12 residues. The CDR3 here is CASSLAVDTQYF. The CDR3 coding sequence is TGTGCCAGCAGCTTAGCCGTAGATACGCAGTATTTT. The full variable domain, its missing parts supplied by reference TRBV7-9 and TRBJ2-3, is DTGVSQNPRHKITKRGQNVTFRCDPISEHNRLYWYRQTLGQGPEFLTYFQNEAQLEKSRLLSDRFSAERPKGSFSTLEIQRTEQGDSAMYLCASSLAVDTQYFGPGTRLTVL.

This clonotype was counted a few times. In nucleotides, the CDR3 is TGTGCCAGCAGCTCCGGGGACAGGGCCTACGAGCAGTACTTC. Amino acids: CASSSGDRAYEQYF. This chain links TRBV7-9 with TRBJ2-7; 9 nucleotides match TRBD1. From germline, CDR1 is SEHNR and CDR2 FQNEAQ (reference sequence). The CDR3 extends over 14 amino acids. V dropped 4 bases and J dropped 2; count of bases not matched to a gene: 3.

A remark on this clonotype: A much larger clone differs from this one at a single base, so this may be a read error. The chain recombines TRBV4-1 with TRBJ1-5; D is possibly TRBD1 (5 bases). The CDR3 contains 13 residues. Germline V gene lookup returns CDR1 MGHRA and CDR2 YSYEKL. In DNA, the CDR3 is TGCGCCAGCGGCCAGACAGAAGTCCAGCCCCAGCATTTT. Translating gives CASGQTEVQPQHF.

On this clonotype itself: This may stem from a read error, because a much larger clone lies one nucleotide away. CDR3 amino acids: CASSQDLSGSTQCF. CDR3 nucleotides: TGCGCCAGCAGCCAAGATTTGTCCGGTTCCACGCAGTGTTTT. This chain uses TRBV4-1 with TRBJ2-3; D is uncertain. The length of the CDR3 is 14 residues. Germline CDR1 MGHRA, CDR2 YSYEKL.

A word on this clonotype: A single base separates this from a much larger clone, so it may be a read error. The chain combines TRBV29-1 with TRBJ2-1, with a weak D call TRBD1 (8 bases). CDR1 is SQVTM, CDR2 ANQGSEA, per germline. CDR3 size: 16 residues. The V and J ends lost 6 bases and 3 bases respectively, with 21 bases between them. The CDR3 region is CSVEQGGGGSYNEQFF. The DNA for the CDR3 is TGCAGCGTGGAACAGGGGGGGGGGGGCAGCTACAATGAGCAGTTCTTC.

This clonotype was detected many times. The J gene is TRBJ1-5, the V gene TRBV28; 7 nucleotides align to TRBD1. Germline V gene lookup returns CDR1 MDHEN and CDR2 SYDVKM. Trimming removed 3 bases from V and 0 bases from J; junction bases left unmatched: 14. This CDR3 is built from 19 residues. The CDR3 is CASSFFRGTDFYSNQPQHF. The CDR3 DNA is TGTGCCAGCAGTTTTTTCCGTGGGACAGATTTTTATAGCAATCAGCCCCAGCATTTT. Full variable domain (remainder filled in from reference TRBV28 and TRBJ1-5): DVKVTQSSRYLVKRTGEKVFLECVQDMDHENMFWYRQDPGLGLRLIYFSYDVKMKEKGDIPEGYSVSREKKERFSLILESASTNQTSMYLCASSFFRGTDFYSNQPQHFGDGTRLSIL.

This clonotype was detected ten times or more. The chain recombines TRBV6-5 with TRBJ2-3; maybe TRBD2 (6 bases). The germline V gene encodes CDR1 MNHEY and CDR2 SVGAGI. The V and J ends lost 2 bases and 1 base respectively, with 16 bases between them. The CDR3 extends over 17 amino acids. The CDR3 DNA follows: TGTGCCAGCAGTTACGCACCGGGACTGCGGGGCACAGATACGCAGTATTTT. It translates to CASSYAPGLRGTDTQYF.

Many counts were recorded for this clonotype. The chain has TRBV5-1 and TRBJ2-5; D is unresolved. CDR1 SGHRS and CDR2 YFSETQ come from the germline V gene. The CDR3 contains 15 residues. V was pared by 2 bases and J by 4 bases, with 15 bases between. The CDR3 region is CASSFEDSWIETQYF. CDR3 nucleotide sequence: TGCGCCAGCAGCTTTGAGGATTCTTGGATAGAGACCCAGTACTTC.

This clonotype came up a few times. The gene calls are TRBV6-2 or TRBV6-3 and TRBJ1-2, with D uncertain. The V gene lost 6 bases and the J gene lost 2 bases, with 13 bases spanning the gap. The germline gives CDR1 MNHEY, CDR2 SVGEGT. The CDR3 runs 14 residues. The CDR3 protein is CASSPLMGNYGYTF. The CDR3 region has the DNA TGTGCCAGCAGCCCCTTGATGGGGAACTATGGCTACACCTTC.

Note on this clonotype: A much larger clone differs by one base, so this may be a read error. The chain carries TRBV20-1 and TRBJ1-1, with D tentatively TRBD1 (5 bases). CDR1 and CDR2 from the germline V gene are DFQATT and SNEGSKA (reference sequence). This CDR3 comprises 14 residues. Trimming took 5 bases from V and 3 from J, leaving 16 bases between them. DNA of the CDR3: TGCAGTGCTCCTGTGCAGGGAGGGGACACTGAAGCTTTCTTT. This encodes CSAPVQGGDTEAFF.

This clonotype showed up many times. The chain links TRBV12-3 or TRBV12-4 to TRBJ1-1, with D possibly matching TRBD1 (6 bases). This CDR3 spans 13 amino acids. V lost 4 bases, J lost 4 bases, and 10 bases lay in between. The CDR3 coding sequence is TGTGCCAGCAGTTATACAGGGCTCACTGAAGCTTTCTTT. Residues: CASSYTGLTEAFF.

On this clonotype itself: This may arise from a read error, as a much more abundant clone is one base away. The rearrangement links TRBV6-6 to TRBJ2-3, with a weak D call TRBD2 (5 bases). Trimming pared 5 bases from V and 4 bases from J, leaving 10 bases between. The CDR3 extends over 13 amino acids. In germline, CDR1 is MNHNY, CDR2 SVGAGI (reference sequence). The chain's CDR3 is CASSSTAADTQYF. CDR3 in DNA: TGTGCCAGCAGTAGTACAGCGGCAGATACGCAGTATTTT.

The V and J genes are TRBV21-1 and TRBJ1-1. TRBV21-1 corresponds to a pseudogene. This CDR3 has 16 residues. The CDR3 protein is CASTPPAGQTNTEAFF. The CDR3 bases are TGTGCCAGCACCCCTCCGGCAGGGCAAACGAACACTGAAGCTTTCTTT.

Many counts were recorded for this clonotype. The chain is built from TRBV6-6 and TRBJ2-4; maybe TRBD2 (6 bases). The CDR3 length is 15 residues. Germline values: CDR1 MNHNY, CDR2 SVGAGI (reference sequence). V was pared by 7 bases and J by 2 bases, with 15 bases between. The CDR3 here is CASTPGLGTKNIQYF. Here the CDR3 DNA reads TGTGCCAGCACCCCGGGACTCGGAACCAAAAACATTCAGTACTTC.

A remark on this clonotype: A clone one base away is much larger, so this may be a read error. The CDR3 loop is CASSLVGRAYEQYF. CDR3 nucleotides: TGCGCCAGCAGCTTGGTCGGCAGAGCCTACGAGCAGTACTTC. The chain employs TRBV5-1 and TRBJ2-7; D gene unclear. The CDR3 sequence is 14 residues long. Germline CDR1 is SGHRS and CDR2 is YFSETQ. Trimming stripped 0 bases from V and 2 bases from J, with 9 bases between.

This clonotype was found many times. The V and J genes are TRBV5-1 and TRBJ2-5, with 9 nucleotides matching TRBD1. The V gene end was trimmed by 0 bases and the J gene end by 5 bases; junction bases not matched to a gene: 5. Germline V gives CDR1 SGHRS, CDR2 YFSETQ. This CDR3 comprises 15 residues. The CDR3 is CASSLGNRGPETQYF. CDR3 coding DNA: TGCGCCAGCAGCTTGGGTAACAGGGGGCCGGAGACCCAGTACTTC.